The 7 T cell receptor beta chains below were found in one sample sequenced in a study of control samples from healthy donors and cancer patients. TCRdb keeps only in-frame clones here, not all; method: immunoSEQ multiplex PCR. This table holds about 410,000 clones, 80% to 95% found once. The sequenced sample was PBMCs. The receptors here all came from a middle-aged man with head and neck cancer.

The genes are TRBV5-1 and TRBJ1-1; possible D gene TRBD1, 5 bases. The CDR3 runs 12 residues. The V end lost 4 bases, the J end lost 7 bases, and 11 bases lay between the germline ends. The germline gives CDR1 SGHRS, CDR2 YFSETQ. The CDR3 sequence: CASSTQGGEAFF. The CDR3 nucleotides are TGCGCCAGCAGCACCCAGGGAGGTGAAGCTTTCTTT.

This clone occurred once. This chain connects TRBV27 to TRBJ2-1; the match to TRBD2 covers 8 bases. CDR3 length equals 14 residues. J lost 9 bases, V lost 3 bases, and 7 bases had no gene match. Per the germline V gene, CDR1 is MNHEY and CDR2 is SMNVEV (reference sequence). The CDR3 DNA is TGTGCCAGCAGTTTTAGCGGGAACGAGCGTGAGCAGTTCTTC. The encoded protein is CASSFSGNEREQFF.

V gene TRBV28 combines with J gene TRBJ2-7; D uncertain. The germline V gene has CDR1 MDHEN and CDR2 SYDVKM. The CDR3 is made up of 11 amino acids. Deletions cut 6 bases from V and 6 bases from J, with 9 bases between. Here the CDR3 reads CASRMVGEQYF. As DNA, the CDR3 is TGTGCCAGCAGGATGGTTGGCGAGCAGTACTTC.

Only one count was recorded for this clone. The V and J genes are TRBV2 and TRBJ2-3; D may be TRBD1 (5 bases). V lost 4 bases, J lost 6 bases, and 8 bases lay in between. The CDR3 length is 12 residues. Germline-derived CDR1 and CDR2 are SNHLY and FYNNEI. CDR3 nucleotides: TGTGCCAGCAGTGGACAGTCCGATACGCAGTATTTT. This sequence encodes CASSGQSDTQYF.

J is TRBJ2-1 and V is TRBV4-2; D is tentatively TRBD1 or TRBD2 (5 bases each). Per germline, CDR1 LGHNA and CDR2 YNFKEQ. This CDR3 comprises 16 residues. The V and J ends lost 1 base and 8 bases respectively, with 18 bases between them. CDR3 sequence reads: CASSQGVRDLRDEQFF. CDR3 nucleotides: TGTGCCAGCAGCCAAGGGGTCCGGGACCTTCGAGATGAGCAGTTCTTC.

The chain uses TRBV19 and TRBJ2-3, with D possibly TRBD1 on 6 matching bases. With 4 bases removed from V and 1 base from J, the gap between germline ends came to 6 bases. From germline, CDR1 is LNHDA and CDR2 SQIVND (reference sequence). The CDR3 runs to 13 residues. The CDR3 spells CASSKGGTDTQYF. CDR3 DNA: TGTGCCAGTAGTAAGGGGGGCACAGATACGCAGTATTTT.

This chain joins TRBV6-5 and TRBJ1-4; tentatively, D is TRBD1 (5 bases). Germline V gene lookup returns CDR1 MNHEY and CDR2 SVGAGI. V shed 5 bases and J shed 5 bases, with 12 bases lying between them. The length of the CDR3 is 14 residues. The CDR3 protein is CASSRGVPNEKLFF. DNA of the CDR3: TGTGCCAGCAGTAGAGGGGTCCCGAATGAAAAACTGTTTTTT.